Each of the 6 T cell receptor beta chains below was sequenced from the same sample in a study of blood T cell repertoires in COVID-19. Measured with immunoSEQ multiplex PCR; TCRdb has only the in-frame clones, and not every one. This sample carries 170,000 or so clones, roughly 85% of them seen once, and the ten largest clones take more than 7.5%. Specimen: peripheral blood. The source of these receptors is a man aged 45 to 65 with active or convalescent COVID-19.

In its sample, this clone was seen once. The chain carries TRBV11-2 and TRBJ1-2; 7 bases agree with TRBD1. V dropped 6 bases and J dropped 4; count of bases not matched to a gene: 5. Per germline, CDR1 SGHAT and CDR2 FQNNGV. This CDR3 spans 13 amino acids. CDR3 coding DNA: TGTGCCAGCAGGAACAGGGGTTTCTATGGCTACACCTTC. This encodes CASRNRGFYGYTF.

The chain uses TRBV6-5 and TRBJ1-2; 7 bases line up with TRBD1. CDR1 MNHEY and CDR2 SVGAGI come from the germline V gene. With 6 bases clipped from V and 4 bases from J, the junction kept 8 bases outside the gene matches. This CDR3 is built from 14 residues. The CDR3 DNA reads as TGTGCCAGCAGGTCAGGACAGGAGATCTATGGCTACACCTTC. It is translated as CASRSGQEIYGYTF.

The J gene is TRBJ1-3, the V gene TRBV9; possible D gene TRBD1, 6 bases. V was shortened by 0 bases and J by 0 bases, with 7 bases between the two germline ends. The CDR3 covers 15 residues. Germline V gene data show CDR1 as SGDLS and CDR2 as YYNGEE. The DNA for the CDR3 is TGTGCCAGCAGCGTAGGGGGGCCCTCTGGAAACACCATATATTTT. Protein: CASSVGGPSGNTIYF.

Only one count was recorded for this clone. The V call is TRBV7-2, the J call TRBJ2-3, with 13 bases lining up with TRBD2. Germline V gene data show CDR1 as SGHTA and CDR2 as FQGNSA. The CDR3 is 17 residues long. V gave up 5 bases and J gave up 4 bases; unmatched junction bases: 9. The CDR3 spells CASSLFLLAGGPDTQYF. The CDR3 region has the DNA TGTGCCAGCAGCCTCTTCCTACTAGCGGGAGGGCCAGATACGCAGTATTTT.

The CDR3 bases are TGTGCCAGCAGCTCCCAGACAGGGGGGACTGAAGCTTTCTTT. Translating gives CASSSQTGGTEAFF. The rearrangement joins TRBV7-3 to TRBJ1-1, with 9 positions matching TRBD1. The ends lost 4 bases at V and 5 bases at J; junction bases unmatched: 5. The length of the CDR3 is 14 residues. Per germline, CDR1 SGHTA and CDR2 FQGTGA.

The V gene is TRBV28, the J gene TRBJ1-2, with a tentative D call TRBD1 (6 bases). Germline CDR1 reads MDHEN; CDR2 reads SYDVKM. Trimming took 5 bases from V and 2 from J, leaving 18 bases between them. The CDR3 sequence is 16 residues long. The CDR3 DNA sequence: TGTGCCAGCAGTGCCAGTTCGGGACAAGAAAACTATGGCTACACCTTC. Encoded protein: CASSASSGQENYGYTF.